These 6 T cell receptor beta chains were all obtained from the same sample, sequenced in a study of T cells in Graves' hyperthyroidism and ophthalmopathy. Amplified TCR beta CDR3 regions derived from RNA transcripts. Using the HTBI primer set, a first-round RT-PCR was run on the TCR CDR3. TCRdb reanalysed the multiplex PCR reads using MiXCR and keeps one entry per CDR3 protein. The sample yields over 550,000 distinct CDR3 sequences, 15% to 20% seen once. Material for sequencing was blood. Receptor source: a woman aged 18-29 years with Graves' hyperthyroidism.

The chain links TRBV10-3 to TRBJ2-5; TRBD1 aligns across 11 bases. The CDR3 has 14 residues. Per the germline V gene, CDR1 is ENHRY and CDR2 is SYGVKD. The junction had 4 bases not matched to a gene; V was cut back by 7 bases and J by 3 bases. The CDR3 spells CAIKGDRGEETQYF. The CDR3 bases are TGTGCCATCAAAGGGGACAGGGGGGAAGAGACCCAGTACTTC.

In this sample, this clonotype turned up many times. The V and J genes are TRBV12-3 or TRBV12-4 and TRBJ2-1; 9 bases map to TRBD2. J was trimmed by 6 bases and V by 1 base; bases with no gene match: 7. The CDR3 consists of 16 residues. As DNA, the CDR3 is TGTGCCAGCAGTTTAGAGGGACTAGCCATTCGCAATGAGCAGTTCTTC. The encoded protein is CASSLEGLAIRNEQFF.

Details on this clonotype: A much more abundant neighbour one base away suggests this may be a read error. The rearrangement links TRBV27 to TRBJ2-7, with 7 bases matching TRBD1. CDR3 length: 15 residues. Germline CDR1 reads MNHEY; CDR2 reads SMNVEV (reference sequence). The CDR3 sequence is CASSFRRTGVYEQHF. DNA of the CDR3: TGTGCCAGCAGTTTTCGAAGGACAGGTGTCTACGAGCAGCACTTC.

This chain joins TRBV19 and TRBJ2-3; D gene unclear. Per germline, CDR1 LNHDA and CDR2 SQIVND (reference sequence). The ends were cut back, 1 base at V and 2 bases at J, with 19 bases in the middle. The CDR3 contains 18 residues. Written as DNA, the CDR3 is TGTGCCAGTAGTATAGGGTTTAGGAGAACCCAGCTCACAGATACGCAGTATTTT. This sequence encodes CASSIGFRRTQLTDTQYF.

This clonotype has more than one count but fewer than ten. This chain links TRBV28 with TRBJ2-6, with a weak D call TRBD1 (5 bases). Germline V gene lookup returns CDR1 MDHEN and CDR2 SYDVKM. The CDR3 totals 15 residues. With 3 bases removed from V and 2 bases from J, the gap between germline ends came to 8 bases. In nucleotides, the CDR3 is TGTGCCAGCAGTTTTCTAGGGGCTGGGGCCAACGTCCTGACTTTC. This sequence encodes CASSFLGAGANVLTF.

This clonotype appeared many times. This sequence joins TRBV12-3 or TRBV12-4 and TRBJ2-3; TRBD1 agrees at 8 bases. The CDR3 runs 17 residues. After removal of 3 bases from V and 0 bases from J, the junction contained 8 bases not matched to a gene. CDR3 coding DNA: TGTGCCAGCAGTTTGCCCTCGACAGGGGAAAGCACAGATACGCAGTATTTT. This codes for CASSLPSTGESTDTQYF.